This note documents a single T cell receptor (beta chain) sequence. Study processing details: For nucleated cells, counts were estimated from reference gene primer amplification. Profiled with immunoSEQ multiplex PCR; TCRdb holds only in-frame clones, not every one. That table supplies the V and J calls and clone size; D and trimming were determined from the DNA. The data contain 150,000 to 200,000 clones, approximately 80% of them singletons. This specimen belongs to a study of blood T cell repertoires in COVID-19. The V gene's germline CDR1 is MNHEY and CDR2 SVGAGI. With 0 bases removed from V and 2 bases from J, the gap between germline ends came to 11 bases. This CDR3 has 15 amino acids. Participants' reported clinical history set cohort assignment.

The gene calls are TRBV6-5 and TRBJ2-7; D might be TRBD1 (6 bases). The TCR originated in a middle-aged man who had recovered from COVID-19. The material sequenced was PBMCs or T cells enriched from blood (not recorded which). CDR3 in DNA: TGTGCCAGCAGTTACTCGACGAGGACAGCCTACGAGCAGTACTTC. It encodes CASSYSTRTAYEQYF.